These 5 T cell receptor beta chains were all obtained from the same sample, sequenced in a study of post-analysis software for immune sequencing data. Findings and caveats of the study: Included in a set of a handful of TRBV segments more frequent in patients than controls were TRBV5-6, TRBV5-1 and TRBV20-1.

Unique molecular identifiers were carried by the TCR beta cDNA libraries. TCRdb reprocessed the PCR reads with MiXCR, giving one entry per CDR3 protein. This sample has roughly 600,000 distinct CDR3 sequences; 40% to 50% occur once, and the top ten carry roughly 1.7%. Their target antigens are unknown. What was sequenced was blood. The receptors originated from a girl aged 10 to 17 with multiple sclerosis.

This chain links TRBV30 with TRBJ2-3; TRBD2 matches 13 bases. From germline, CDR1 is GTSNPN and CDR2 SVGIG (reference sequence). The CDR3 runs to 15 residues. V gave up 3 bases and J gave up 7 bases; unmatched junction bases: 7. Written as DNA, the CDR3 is TGTGCCTGGAGCAGAGGACTAGCGGGAGCCAATACGCAGTATTTT. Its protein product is CAWSRGLAGANTQYF.

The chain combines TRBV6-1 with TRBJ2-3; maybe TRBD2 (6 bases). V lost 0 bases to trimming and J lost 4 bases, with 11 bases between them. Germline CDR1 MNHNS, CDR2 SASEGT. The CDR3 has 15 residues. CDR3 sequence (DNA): TGTGCCAGCAGTGAAGCGCTGGAGGGCCCAGATACGCAGTATTTT. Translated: CASSEALEGPDTQYF.

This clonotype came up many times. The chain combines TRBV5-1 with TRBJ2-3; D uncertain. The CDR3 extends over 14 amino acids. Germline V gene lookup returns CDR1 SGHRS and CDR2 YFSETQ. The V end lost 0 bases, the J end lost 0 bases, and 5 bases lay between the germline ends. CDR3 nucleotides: TGCGCCAGCAGCTTGGACGGGAGCACAGATACGCAGTATTTT. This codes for CASSLDGSTDTQYF.

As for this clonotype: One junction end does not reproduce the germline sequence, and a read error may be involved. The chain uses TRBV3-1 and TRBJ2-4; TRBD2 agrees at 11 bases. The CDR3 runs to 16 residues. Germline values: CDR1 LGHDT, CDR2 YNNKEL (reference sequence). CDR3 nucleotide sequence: TGTGTCAGCAGCCTCCACTCGGGAGTAGCGGGGGGGATTCAGTACTTC. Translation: CVSSLHSGVAGGIQYF.

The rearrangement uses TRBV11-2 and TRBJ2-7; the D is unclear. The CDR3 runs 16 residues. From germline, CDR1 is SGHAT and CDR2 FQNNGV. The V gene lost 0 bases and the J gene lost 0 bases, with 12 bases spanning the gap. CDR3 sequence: CASSLESGFPSYEQYF. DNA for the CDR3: TGTGCCAGCAGCTTAGAATCGGGTTTCCCCTCCTACGAGCAGTACTTC.